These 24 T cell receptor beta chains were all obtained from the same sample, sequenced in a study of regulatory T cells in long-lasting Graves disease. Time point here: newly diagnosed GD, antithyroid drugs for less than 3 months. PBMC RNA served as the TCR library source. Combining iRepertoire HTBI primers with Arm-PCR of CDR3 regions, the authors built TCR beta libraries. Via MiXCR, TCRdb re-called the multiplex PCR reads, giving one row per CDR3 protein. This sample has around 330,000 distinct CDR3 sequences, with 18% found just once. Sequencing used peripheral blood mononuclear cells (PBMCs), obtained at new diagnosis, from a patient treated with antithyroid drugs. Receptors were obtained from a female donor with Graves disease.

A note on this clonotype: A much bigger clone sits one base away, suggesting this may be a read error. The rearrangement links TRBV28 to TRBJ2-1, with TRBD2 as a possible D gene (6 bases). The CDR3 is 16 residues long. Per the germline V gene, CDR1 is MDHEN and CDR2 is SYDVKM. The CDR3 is CASSRDFLSSYDEQFF. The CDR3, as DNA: TGTGCCAGCAGCCGGGACTTCCTCAGCTCCTACGATGAGCAGTTCTTC.

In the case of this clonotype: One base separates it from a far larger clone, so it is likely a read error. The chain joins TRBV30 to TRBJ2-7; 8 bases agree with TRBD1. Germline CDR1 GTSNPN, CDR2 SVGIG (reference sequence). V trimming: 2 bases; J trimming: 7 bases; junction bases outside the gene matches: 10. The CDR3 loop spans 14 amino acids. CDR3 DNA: TGTGCCTGGAGTCAGGGGGCGTTCTACAATGAGCAGTACTTC. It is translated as CAWSQGAFYNEQYF.

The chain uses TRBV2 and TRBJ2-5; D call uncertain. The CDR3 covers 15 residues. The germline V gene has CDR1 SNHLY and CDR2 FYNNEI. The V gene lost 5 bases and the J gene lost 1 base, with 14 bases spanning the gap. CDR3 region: CASSYTRQGQETQYF. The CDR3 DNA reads TGTGCCAGCAGTTACACGAGACAAGGCCAAGAGACCCAGTACTTC.

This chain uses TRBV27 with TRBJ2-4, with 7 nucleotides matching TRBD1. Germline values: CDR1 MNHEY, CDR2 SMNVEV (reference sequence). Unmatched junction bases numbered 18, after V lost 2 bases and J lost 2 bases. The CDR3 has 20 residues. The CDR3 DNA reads TGTGCCAGCAGTTTACGGGCAGGGGGAATAGCGCGAGTCTCCAAAAACATTCAGTACTTC. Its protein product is CASSLRAGGIARVSKNIQYF.

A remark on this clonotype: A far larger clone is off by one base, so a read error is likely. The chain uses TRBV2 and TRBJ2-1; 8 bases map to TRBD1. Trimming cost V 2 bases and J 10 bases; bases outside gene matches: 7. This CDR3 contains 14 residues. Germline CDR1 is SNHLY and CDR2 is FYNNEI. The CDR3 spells CASSEHRGVREQFF. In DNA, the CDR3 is TGTGCCAGCAGTGAACACAGGGGGGTCCGCGAGCAGTTCTTC. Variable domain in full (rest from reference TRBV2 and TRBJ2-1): EPEVTQTPSHQVTQMGQEVILRCVPISNHLYFYWYRQILGQKVEFLVSFYNNEISEKSEIFDDQFSVERPDGSNFTLKIRSTKLEDSAMYFCASSEHRGVREQFFGPGTRLTVL.

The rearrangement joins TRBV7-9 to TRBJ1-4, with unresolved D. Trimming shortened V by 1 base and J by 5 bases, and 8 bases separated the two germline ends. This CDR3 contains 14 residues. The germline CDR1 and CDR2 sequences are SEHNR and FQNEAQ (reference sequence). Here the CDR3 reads CASSLETENEKLFF. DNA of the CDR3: TGTGCCAGCAGCTTAGAAACAGAGAATGAAAAACTGTTTTTT.

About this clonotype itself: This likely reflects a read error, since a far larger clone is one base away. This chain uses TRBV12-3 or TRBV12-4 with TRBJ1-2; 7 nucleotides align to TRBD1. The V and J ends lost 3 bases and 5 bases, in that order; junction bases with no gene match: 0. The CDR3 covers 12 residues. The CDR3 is CASSLTGYGYTF. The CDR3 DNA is TGTGCCAGCAGTTTGACAGGGTATGGCTACACCTTC.

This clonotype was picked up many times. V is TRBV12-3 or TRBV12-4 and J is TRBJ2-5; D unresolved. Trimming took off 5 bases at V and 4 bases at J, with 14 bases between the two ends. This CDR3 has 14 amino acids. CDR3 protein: CASSTKSAGETQYF. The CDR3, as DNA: TGTGCCAGCAGTACCAAAAGCGCAGGAGAGACCCAGTACTTC.

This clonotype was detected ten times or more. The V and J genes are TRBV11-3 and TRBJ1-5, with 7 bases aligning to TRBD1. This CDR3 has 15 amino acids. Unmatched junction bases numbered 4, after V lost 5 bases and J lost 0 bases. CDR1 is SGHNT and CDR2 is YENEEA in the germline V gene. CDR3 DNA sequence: TGTGCCAGCAGCCGGGACAGAGATAGCAATCAGCCCCAGCATTTT. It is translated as CASSRDRDSNQPQHF. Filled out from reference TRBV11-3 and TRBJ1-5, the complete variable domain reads EAGVVQSPRYKIIEKKQPVAFWCNPISGHNTLYWYLQNLGQGPELLIRYENEEAVDDSQLPKDRFSAERLKGVDSTLKIQPAELGDSAVYLCASSRDRDSNQPQHFGDGTRLSIL.

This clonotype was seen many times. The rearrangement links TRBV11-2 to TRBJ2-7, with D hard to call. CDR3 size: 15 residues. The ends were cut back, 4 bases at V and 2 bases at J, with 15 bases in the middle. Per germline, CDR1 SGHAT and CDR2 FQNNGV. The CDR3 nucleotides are TGTGCCAGCAGCTCCTCACGGGCCGCGGCCTACGAGCAGTACTTC. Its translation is CASSSSRAAAYEQYF.

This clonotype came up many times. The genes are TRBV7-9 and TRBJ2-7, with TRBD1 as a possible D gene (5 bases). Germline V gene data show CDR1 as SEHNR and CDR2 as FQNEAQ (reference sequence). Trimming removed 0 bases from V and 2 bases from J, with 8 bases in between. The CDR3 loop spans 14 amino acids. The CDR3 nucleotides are TGTGCCAGCAGCTTAGCGGGGCCGACCTACGAGCAGTACTTC. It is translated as CASSLAGPTYEQYF.

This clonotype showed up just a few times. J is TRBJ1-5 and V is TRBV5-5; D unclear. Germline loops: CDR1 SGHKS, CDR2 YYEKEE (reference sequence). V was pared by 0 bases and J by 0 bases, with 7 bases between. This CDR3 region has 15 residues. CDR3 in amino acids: CASSLVGISNQPQHF. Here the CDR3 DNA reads TGTGCCAGCAGCTTGGTGGGGATTAGCAATCAGCCCCAGCATTTT.

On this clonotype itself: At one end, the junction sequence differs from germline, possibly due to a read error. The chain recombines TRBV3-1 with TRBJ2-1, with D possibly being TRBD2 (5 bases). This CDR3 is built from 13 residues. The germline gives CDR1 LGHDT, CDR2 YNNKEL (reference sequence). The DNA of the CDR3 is TGTGCCAGCAGCCCCTTGCGGGCCGATGAGCGGTTCTTC. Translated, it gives CASSPLRADERFF.

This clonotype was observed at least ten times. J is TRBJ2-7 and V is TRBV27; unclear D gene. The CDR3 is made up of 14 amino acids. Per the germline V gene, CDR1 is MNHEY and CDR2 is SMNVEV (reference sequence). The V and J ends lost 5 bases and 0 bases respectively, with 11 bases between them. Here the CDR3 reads CASSPWSGSYEQYF. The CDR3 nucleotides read TGTGCCAGCAGTCCTTGGAGTGGCTCCTACGAGCAGTACTTC.

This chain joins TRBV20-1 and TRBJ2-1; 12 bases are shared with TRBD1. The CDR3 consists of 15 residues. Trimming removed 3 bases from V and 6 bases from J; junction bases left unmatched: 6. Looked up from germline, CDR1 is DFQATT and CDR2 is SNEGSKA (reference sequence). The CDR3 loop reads CSARPGQGAFNEQFF. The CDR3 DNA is TGCAGTGCTAGGCCGGGACAGGGGGCTTTCAATGAGCAGTTCTTC.

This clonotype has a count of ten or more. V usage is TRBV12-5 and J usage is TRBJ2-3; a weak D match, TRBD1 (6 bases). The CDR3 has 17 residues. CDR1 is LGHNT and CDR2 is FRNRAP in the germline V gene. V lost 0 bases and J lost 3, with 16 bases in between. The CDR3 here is CASGLVKGRQETDTQYF. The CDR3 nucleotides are TGTGCTAGTGGTTTGGTAAAAGGCCGACAGGAAACAGATACGCAGTATTTT.

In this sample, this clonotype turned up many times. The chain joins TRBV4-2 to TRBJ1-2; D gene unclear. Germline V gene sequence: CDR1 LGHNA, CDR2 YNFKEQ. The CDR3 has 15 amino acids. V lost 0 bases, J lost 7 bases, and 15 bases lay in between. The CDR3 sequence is CASSQDLAGVSGYTF. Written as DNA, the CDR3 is TGTGCCAGCAGCCAAGATCTGGCGGGAGTAAGTGGCTACACCTTC.

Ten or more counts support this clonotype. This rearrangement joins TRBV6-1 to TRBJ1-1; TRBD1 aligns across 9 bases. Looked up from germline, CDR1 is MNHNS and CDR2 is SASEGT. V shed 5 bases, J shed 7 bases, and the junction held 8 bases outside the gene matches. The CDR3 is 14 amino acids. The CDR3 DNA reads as TGTGCCAGCAGTAAACAGGGGGCGCCTGATGAAGCTTTCTTT. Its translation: CASSKQGAPDEAFF.

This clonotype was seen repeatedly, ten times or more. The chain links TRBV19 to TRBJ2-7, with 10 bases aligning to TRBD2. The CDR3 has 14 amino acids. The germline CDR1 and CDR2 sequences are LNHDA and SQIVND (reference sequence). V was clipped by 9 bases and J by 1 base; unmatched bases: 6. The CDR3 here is CARASGRVSYEQYF. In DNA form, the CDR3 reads TGTGCCAGAGCGAGCGGGAGGGTTTCCTACGAGCAGTACTTC.

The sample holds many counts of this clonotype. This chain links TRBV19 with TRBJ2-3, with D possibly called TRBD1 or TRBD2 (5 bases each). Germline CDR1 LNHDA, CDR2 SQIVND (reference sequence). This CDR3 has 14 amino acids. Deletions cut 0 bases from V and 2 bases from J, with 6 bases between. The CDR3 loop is CASSIEGVTDTQYF. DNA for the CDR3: TGTGCCAGTAGTATAGAGGGGGTCACAGATACGCAGTATTTT. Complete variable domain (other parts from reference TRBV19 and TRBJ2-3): DGGITQSPKYLFRKEGQNVTLSCEQNLNHDAMYWYRQDPGQGLRLIYYSQIVNDFQKGDIAEGYSVSREKKESFPLTVTSAQKNPTAFYLCASSIEGVTDTQYFGPGTRLTVL.

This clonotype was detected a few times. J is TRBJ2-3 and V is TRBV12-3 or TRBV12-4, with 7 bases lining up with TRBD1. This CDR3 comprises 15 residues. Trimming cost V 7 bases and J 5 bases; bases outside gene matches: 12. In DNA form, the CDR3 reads TGTGCCAGCACCTACAGGGGAAGGCGTGGAGATACGCAGTATTTT. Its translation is CASTYRGRRGDTQYF.

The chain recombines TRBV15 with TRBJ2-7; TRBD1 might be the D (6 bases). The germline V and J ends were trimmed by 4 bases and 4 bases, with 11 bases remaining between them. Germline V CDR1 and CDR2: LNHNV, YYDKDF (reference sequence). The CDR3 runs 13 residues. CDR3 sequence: CATSIDQGYEQYF. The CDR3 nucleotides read TGTGCCACCAGCATTGATCAGGGGTACGAGCAGTACTTC.

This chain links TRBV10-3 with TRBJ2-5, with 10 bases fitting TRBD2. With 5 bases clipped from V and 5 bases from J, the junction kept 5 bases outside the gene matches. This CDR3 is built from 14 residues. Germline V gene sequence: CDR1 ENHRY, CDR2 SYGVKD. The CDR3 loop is CAISPSGSSETQYF. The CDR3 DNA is TGTGCCATCAGTCCTAGCGGGAGCAGTGAGACCCAGTACTTC.

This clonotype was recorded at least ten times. CDR3 amino acids: CASRLGTLPWEQYF. CDR3 DNA: TGTGCCAGCAGGCTGGGGACCCTACCCTGGGAGCAGTACTTC. The chain carries TRBV28 and TRBJ2-7; D could derive from TRBD1 or TRBD2 (5 bases each). The length of the CDR3 is 14 residues. V dropped 6 bases and J dropped 7 bases, with 19 bases sitting between them. Germline CDR1 and CDR2: MDHEN and SYDVKM.